The sequence of this T cell receptor beta chain was determined in a study of T cells in localized non-small cell lung cancer. A remark on this clone: The antigen remains unidentified.

Study-wide results and limits: Of the tissues analyzed, uninvolved adjacent lung showed maximal T cell clonality, greater than tumor. With higher T cell density in blood came longer overall survival. As only one tumor region underwent sequencing, heterogeneity remains possible. Adjacent lung held a median around 56 of the top 100 tumor clones.

The CDR3 totals 12 residues. Between the trimmed V and J ends, which lost 0 bases and 11 bases, there was a span of 13 bases. Germline V gene data show CDR1 as GTSNPN and CDR2 as SVGIG (reference sequence). Repertoires were generated with immunoSEQ multiplex PCR, while TCRdb's copy carries only in-frame clones and drops some. Seen here are approximately 65,000 clones, roughly 79% observed once, and the top ten hold around 4.6%. The chain joins TRBV30 to TRBJ1-1; tentatively, D is TRBD1 (5 bases). Material: PBMCs, obtained before any cancer treatment. This clonotype was sampled from a man between 40 and 69 years old with stage II lung adenocarcinoma. In DNA form, the CDR3 reads TGTGCCTGGAGTGTACCGGGACTCAGGGCTTTCTTT. It yields the protein CAWSVPGLRAFF.